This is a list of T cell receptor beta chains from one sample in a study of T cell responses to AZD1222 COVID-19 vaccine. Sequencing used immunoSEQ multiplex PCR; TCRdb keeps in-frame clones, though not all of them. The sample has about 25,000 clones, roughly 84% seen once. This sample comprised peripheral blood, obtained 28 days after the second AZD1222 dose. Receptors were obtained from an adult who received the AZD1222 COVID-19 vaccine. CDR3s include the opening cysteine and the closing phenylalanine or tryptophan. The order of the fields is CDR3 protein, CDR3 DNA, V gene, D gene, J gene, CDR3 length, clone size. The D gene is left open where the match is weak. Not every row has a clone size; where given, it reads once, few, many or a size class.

CAISEPREGFSPLHF | TGTGCCATCAGTGAGCCCCGTGAGGGATTTTCACCCCTCCACTTT | TRBV10-3 | - | TRBJ1-6 | 15 | -
CASSGAGQNTGELFF | TGTGCCAGCAGTGGGGCGGGACAGAACACCGGGGAGCTGTTTTTT | TRBV2 | - | TRBJ2-2 | 15 | -
CASSISGPEKLFF | TGTGCCAGTAGTATAAGTGGGCCCGAAAAACTGTTTTTT | TRBV19 | - | TRBJ1-4 | 13 | -
CASSAGDHYEQYF | TGTGCCAGCTCCGCAGGGGATCATTACGAGCAGTACTTC | TRBV12-1 | - | TRBJ2-7 | 13 | -
CASRFQGPNQPQHF | TGTGCCAGCAGGTTCCAGGGGCCGAATCAGCCCCAGCATTTT | TRBV21-1 | - | TRBJ1-5 | 14 | -
CASSGLAYEQYF | TGTGCCAGCAGTGGACTAGCGTACGAGCAGTACTTC | TRBV2 | TRBD2 | TRBJ2-7 | 12 | -
CASSPEVWGAYGYTF | TGTGCCAGCAGCCCGGAGGTGTGGGGGGCCTATGGCTACACCTTC | TRBV9 | - | TRBJ1-2 | 15 | -
CASSQAGGPYTF | TGCGCCAGCAGCCAAGCCGGAGGCCCCTACACCTTC | TRBV4-1 | - | TRBJ1-2 | 12 | few
CATSPGRVATYSNQPQHF | TGTGCCACGAGTCCGGGACGGGTGGCCACTTATAGCAATCAGCCCCAGCATTTT | TRBV24-1 | - | TRBJ1-5 | 18 | -
CASSSPGTSANNEQFF | TGTGCCAGCAGTTCCCCTGGGACTAGCGCCAACAATGAGCAGTTCTTC | TRBV28 | TRBD2 | TRBJ2-1 | 16 | once
CASSRGKGSQNTGELFF | TGTGCCAGCAGCCGTGGGAAGGGGAGCCAGAACACCGGGGAGCTGTTTTTT | TRBV7-3 | - | TRBJ2-2 | 17 | -
CASSSSTSGKTDTQYF | TGTGCCAGCAGCTCCTCGACTAGCGGGAAAACAGATACGCAGTATTTT | TRBV6-6 | TRBD2 | TRBJ2-3 | 16 | -
CASSLAGTGLTDTQYF | TGTGCCAGCAGCTTGGCCGGGACAGGGCTCACAGATACGCAGTATTTT | TRBV5-8 | TRBD1 | TRBJ2-3 | 16 | -
CASSLSSPTDTQYF | TGTGCCAGCAGTTTGAGTAGTCCGACAGATACGCAGTATTTT | TRBV27 | - | TRBJ2-3 | 14 | -
CASTPGGRDEQYF | TGTGCCAGCACCCCAGGGGGAAGAGACGAGCAGTACTTC | TRBV28 | TRBD1 | TRBJ2-7 | 13 | -
CASSFEETDTQYF | TGTGCCAGCTCATTCGAAGAGACAGATACGCAGTATTTT | TRBV18 | - | TRBJ2-3 | 13 | -
CASSPADRAKNIQYF | TGTGCCAGCAGCCCAGCGGACAGAGCCAAAAACATTCAGTACTTC | TRBV11-1 | - | TRBJ2-4 | 15 | -